This T cell receptor beta chain was profiled in a study of T cell responses to AZD1222 COVID-19 vaccine. Study findings and constraints: A reported finding is that nearly half of spike-specific TCRs target unmutated variant regions.

Remarks on this clone: Its antigen is unidentified.

The CDR3 spans 13 residues. V shed 8 bases and J shed 0 bases, with 7 bases lying between them. In germline, CDR1 is MNHEY, CDR2 SVGAGI. Sequencing was performed with immunoSEQ multiplex PCR; in TCRdb, only in-frame clones are kept and a portion is missing. The table records around 96,000 clones, more than 70% of them present only once. The chain uses TRBV6-5 and TRBJ2-2; D ambiguous. The sequence was obtained from an adult in good health. The sample consisted of peripheral blood, taken on day 0 of AZD1222 vaccination. The CDR3 region has the DNA TGTGCCAGCTCCTTTCCGAACACCGGGGAGCTGTTTTTT. This gives the protein CASSFPNTGELFF.